This T cell receptor beta chain was recorded in a study of breast tumors, draining lymph nodes, adjacent tissues. The study, taken as a whole, reports: Tumors had less TCR diversity than lymph nodes, more than nontumor tissue. Most tumor T cells seemingly derive from lymph node, then expand in tumor. Luminal-like breast cancer showed significantly greater tumor-nontumor repertoire similarity than basal-like breast cancer did.

Breast cancer patients provided tissue from their axillary draining lymph nodes. V was cut by 1 base and J by 6 bases, with 25 bases left in between. The CDR3 runs 19 residues. The germline gives CDR1 SEHNR, CDR2 FQNEAQ (reference sequence). TCRdb re-derived calls from the multiplex PCR reads in MiXCR, one entry per CDR3 protein. This table has approximately 130,000 distinct CDR3 sequences, around 20% appearing once. Worth noting for this clonotype: The antigen remains undetermined.

Material: axillary lymph node tissue. V is TRBV7-9 and J is TRBJ1-5; D may be TRBD1 (6 bases). This TCR came from a female donor with breast cancer. Some clones in this sample may be carry-over from other donors' samples. The CDR3, as DNA: TGTGCCAGCAGCTTAGAGGGGCGCGTCAACAGGGAAGGTTTTCAGCCCCAGCATTTT. Encoded protein: CASSLEGRVNREGFQPQHF.